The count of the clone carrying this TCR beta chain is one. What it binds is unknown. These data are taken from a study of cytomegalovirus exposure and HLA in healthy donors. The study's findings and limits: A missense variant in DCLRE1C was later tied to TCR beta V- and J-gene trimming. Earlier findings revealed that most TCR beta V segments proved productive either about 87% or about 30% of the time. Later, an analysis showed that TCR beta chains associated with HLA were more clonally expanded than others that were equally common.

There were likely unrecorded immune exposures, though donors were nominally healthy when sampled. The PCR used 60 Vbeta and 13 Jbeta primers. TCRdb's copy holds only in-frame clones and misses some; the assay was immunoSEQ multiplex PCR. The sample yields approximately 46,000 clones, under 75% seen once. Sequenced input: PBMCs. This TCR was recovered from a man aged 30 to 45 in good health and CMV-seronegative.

CDR3 in DNA: TGCGCCAGCAGCGGAATAATTACAGATTTCGGGGAGCTGTTTTTT. This codes for CASSGIITDFGELFF. The chain uses TRBV5-1 and TRBJ2-2; the D is unclear. This CDR3 is built from 15 residues. Germline-derived CDR1 and CDR2 are SGHRS and YFSETQ. V lost 4 bases and J 7 bases, leaving 17 bases between the germline ends.